This T cell receptor beta chain was recorded in a study of blood T cell repertoires in COVID-19. Across the study: Sites in the United States, Italy and Spain provided acute and convalescent COVID-19 samples.

The CDR3 is 14 residues long. Germline lookup yields CDR1 MNHEY and CDR2 SMNVEV (reference sequence). V was cut by 5 bases and J by 0 bases, with 10 bases left in between. The authors' processing: Scientists estimated how many nucleated cells there were by amplifying reference gene primers. Profiling relied on immunoSEQ multiplex PCR, and the TCRdb table lists in-frame clones only, not all of them. For V, J and clone size, that table is used; D and trimming come from the DNA. This sample yields about 140,000 clones, of which 84% are seen a single time; approximately 10% belongs to the top ten. J is TRBJ1-1 and V is TRBV27; TRBD1 is a possible D gene (5 bases). This clonotype was obtained from a man in his sixties with active or convalescent COVID-19. Sequenced material: peripheral blood. DNA of the CDR3: TGTGCCAGCAGTAGCAGGGTTTTGAACACTGAAGCTTTCTTT. It translates to CASSSRVLNTEAFF.